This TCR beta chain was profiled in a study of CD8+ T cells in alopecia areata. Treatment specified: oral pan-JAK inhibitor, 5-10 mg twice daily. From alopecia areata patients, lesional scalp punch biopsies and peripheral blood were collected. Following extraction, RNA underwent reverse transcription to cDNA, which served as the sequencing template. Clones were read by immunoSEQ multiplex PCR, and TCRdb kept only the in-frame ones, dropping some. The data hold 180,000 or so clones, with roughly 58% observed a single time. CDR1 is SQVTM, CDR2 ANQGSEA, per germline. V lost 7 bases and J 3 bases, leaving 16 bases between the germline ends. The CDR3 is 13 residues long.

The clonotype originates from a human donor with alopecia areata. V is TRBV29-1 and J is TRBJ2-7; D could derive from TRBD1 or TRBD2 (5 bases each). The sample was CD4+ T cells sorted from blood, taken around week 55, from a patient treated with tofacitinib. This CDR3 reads CSASGPPVYEQYF. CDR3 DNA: TGCAGCGCATCGGGACCGCCGGTCTACGAGCAGTACTTC.